The T cell receptor beta chain described here comes from a study of T cell responses to AZD1222 COVID-19 vaccine. Study-level points and caveats: Baseline serostatus was positive in only 5 to 7 AZD1222 recipients. The study sampled repertoires only after the peak T cell response. The CD4 TCRs associated with vaccination extended across spike and predominated at 160-218 and 743-854.

On this clone: Its antigen is as yet unknown.

The germline V and J ends were trimmed by 2 bases and 5 bases, with 21 bases remaining between them. The CDR3 totals 16 residues. CDR1 GTSNPN and CDR2 SVGIG come from the germline V gene (reference sequence). Profiled with immunoSEQ multiplex PCR; TCRdb holds only in-frame clones, not every one. In the table there are 120,000 to 150,000 clones, over 75% of which are singletons. The rearrangement joins TRBV30 to TRBJ1-2, with a possible D match to TRBD1 (6 bases). The clonotype was recovered from an adult in good health. The material was peripheral blood, obtained on day 0 of AZD1222 vaccination. The CDR3 sequence: CAWSSTGGAASYGYTF. CDR3 nucleotide sequence: TGTGCCTGGAGTTCCACGGGGGGGGCCGCATCTTATGGCTACACCTTC. Drawing the rest from reference TRBV30 and TRBJ1-2, the complete variable domain is SQTIHQWPATLVQPVGSPLSLECTVEGTSNPNLYWYRQAAGRGLQLLFYSVGIGQISSEVPQNLSASRPQDRQFILSSKKLLLSDSGFYLCAWSSTGGAASYGYTFGSGTRLTVV.